One and the same sample provided the 22 T cell receptor beta chains below, sequenced in a study of tumor and adjacent non-tumor tissue in lung cancer. RNA was extracted from bulk tissue without any cell sorting. This non-tumor lung sample came from over 3 cm beyond the tumor edge. TCRbeta libraries were built with three rounds of nested PCR, modified from ARM-PCR. TCRdb recomputed calls from the multiplex PCR reads with MiXCR, one row per CDR3 protein. The repertoire holds tens of thousands of distinct CDR3 sequences, with about 70% as singletons. Sequencing used distant non-tumor lung tissue. These receptors originate from a woman in her fifties or sixties with non-small cell lung cancer.

A remark on this clonotype: A much larger clone lies a single base off, so this may be a read error. This chain links TRBV5-1 with TRBJ2-1; D may match TRBD1 or TRBD2 (6 bases each). CDR1 is SGHRS, CDR2 YFSETQ, per germline. The CDR3 runs 15 residues. CDR3 coding DNA: TGCGCCAGCAGCTTTCGTCCACAGGGAGGCACTGAGCAGCTCTTC. This gives the protein CASSFRPQGGTEQLF.

A word on this clonotype: Mismatch with germline at one junction end may stem from a read error. CDR3 bases: TGTGCCAGGAGTTTAGGAACGGAACCCGAACAGTTCTTC. It translates to CARSLGTEPEQFF. This rearrangement joins TRBV12-3 or TRBV12-4 to TRBJ2-1; D not certain. The CDR3 is 13 amino acids.

For this clonotype: The junction does not match germline at one end; this may be a read error. This chain uses TRBV11-3 with TRBJ1-2; 7 nucleotides agree with TRBD1. Per germline, CDR1 SGHNT and CDR2 YENEEA. The CDR3 is made up of 14 amino acids. This CDR3 is CASSHWQGGFGYTF. The CDR3 DNA sequence: TGTGCGAGCAGCCACTGGCAGGGGGGGTTCGGCTACACCTTC.

This rearrangement joins TRBV12-3 or TRBV12-4 to TRBJ1-1; D ambiguous. This CDR3 is 15 amino acids long. Trimming removed 9 bases at V and 4 bases at J, with 21 bases between. The CDR3 here is CASIPQAGGSTEAFF. The CDR3 coding sequence is TGTGCCAGTATCCCTCAGGCAGGTGGGAGCACTGAAGCTTTCTTT.

Turning to this clonotype: It is likely a read error, because the conserved phenylalanine at the end of the CDR3 is missing. CDR3 DNA sequence: TGTACCAGCAGCCTAGTTCTCGGCGGGGGGGATACGCAGTATTTG. Its translation is CTSSLVLGGGDTQYL. The genes are TRBV11-2 and TRBJ2-3, with 8 bases that match TRBD2. CDR1 SGHAT and CDR2 FQNNGV come from the germline V gene. The CDR3 runs 15 residues.

In the case of this clonotype: A read error may produce the germline difference seen at one junction end. V is TRBV4-3 and J is TRBJ2-2; 11 bases align to TRBD2. The CDR3 runs 17 residues. In germline, CDR1 is LGHNA, CDR2 YSLEER. Here the CDR3 DNA reads TGCGCCAGCAACCAAGTTCTGGGACTAGCGGTTACCAGGGAGCTGTTTTTT. Translated: CASNQVLGLAVTRELFF.

Concerning this clonotype: Mismatch with germline at one junction end may stem from a read error. This sequence joins TRBV7-9 and TRBJ1-2; D uncertain. The CDR3 consists of 15 residues. From germline, CDR1 is SEHNR and CDR2 FQNEAQ (reference sequence). The CDR3 loop reads CASNLKAGGNYGYTF. DNA for the CDR3: TGTGCCAGCAACTTAAAAGCGGGTGGAAACTATGGCTACACCTTC. Based on the CDR3 plus reference TRBV7-9 and TRBJ1-2, the full variable domain is DTGVSQNPRHKITKRGQNVTFRCDPISEHNRLYWYRQTLGQGPEFLTYFQNEAQLEKSRLLSDRFSAERPKGSFSTLEIQRTEQGDSAMYLCASNLKAGGNYGYTFGSGTRLTVV.

Comments on this clonotype: Sequence at one end of the junction differs from germline and may be a read error. V usage is TRBV4-3 and J usage is TRBJ1-4; D might be TRBD1 (6 bases). The CDR3 totals 14 residues. Per germline, CDR1 LGHNA and CDR2 YSLEER. In nucleotides, the CDR3 is TGCGCCAGCAACCAAGGATTGGGGGGCGCAGGGCTGCTTTTT. It encodes CASNQGLGGAGLLF.

This clonotype was recorded many times. This sequence joins TRBV6-2 or TRBV6-3 and TRBJ1-2; weak D call: TRBD1 (6 bases). The CDR3 sequence is 12 residues long. V gave up 6 bases and J gave up 2 bases, with 7 bases separating them. Germline CDR1 reads MNHEY; CDR2 reads SVGEGT. The CDR3 loop is CASSGQNYGYTF. The CDR3 DNA sequence: TGTGCCAGCAGCGGACAGAACTATGGCTACACCTTC.

Details on this clonotype: At one of its ends the junction is not consistent with the germline gene, which may arise from a read error. The gene calls are TRBV12-3 or TRBV12-4 and TRBJ2-2; D is possibly TRBD1 (6 bases). The CDR3 spans 15 residues. The CDR3 sequence: CASSPQTGTTEELFF. DNA of the CDR3: TGTGCCAGCAGCCCCCAAACAGGGACCACCGAGGAGCTGTTTTTT.

This clonotype has only a few counts. This chain links TRBV5-1 with TRBJ2-1, with 9 positions matching TRBD1. CDR3 length: 16 residues. Germline loops: CDR1 SGHRS, CDR2 YFSETQ. J was trimmed by 4 bases and V by 3 bases; bases with no gene match: 8. CDR3 sequence (DNA): TGCGCCAGCAGCTCGTCGGGACAGGGACTATACAATGAGCAGTTCTTC. This encodes CASSSSGQGLYNEQFF.

Comments on this clonotype: Mismatch with germline at one junction end may stem from a read error. The chain recombines TRBV4-3 with TRBJ1-3; D remains unclear. The length of the CDR3 is 15 residues. CDR1 is LGHNA, CDR2 YSLEER, per germline. The CDR3 loop is CASSQAWGSRNTIYF. The CDR3 nucleotides are TGCGCCAGTAGCCAAGCATGGGGTTCCAGAAACACCATATATTTT.

In regard to this clonotype: A read error is possible here, since a much larger clone lies one base away. The chain couples TRBV7-9 to TRBJ2-1; 10 bases align to TRBD1. Germline V gene data show CDR1 as SEHNR and CDR2 as FQNEAQ (reference sequence). This CDR3 is built from 17 residues. V shed 2 bases, J shed 6 bases, and the junction held 10 bases outside the gene matches. CDR3 in DNA: TGTGCCAGCAGCTTATGCACCTCCGGGACAGGGGTCAATGAGCAGTTCTTC. This sequence encodes CASSLCTSGTGVNEQFF.

This clonotype turned up a few times. This rearrangement joins TRBV9 to TRBJ1-4; 10 bases line up with TRBD1. This CDR3 contains 14 residues. Germline-derived CDR1 and CDR2 are SGDLS and YYNGEE. With V trimmed by 2 bases and J by 7 bases, 2 bases remained unmatched. The CDR3 here is CASSVTGGFEKLFF. CDR3 coding DNA: TGTGCCAGCAGCGTGACAGGGGGCTTTGAAAAACTGTTTTTT.

By share, this clonotype counts as medium-sized (0.01 to 0.1%). V usage is TRBV12-3 or TRBV12-4 and J usage is TRBJ1-6, with unresolved D. The CDR3 loop spans 14 amino acids. The V end was cut by 3 bases, the J end by 7 bases, with 10 bases between. The CDR3 region is CASSLRHENSPLHF. DNA for the CDR3: TGTGCCAGCAGTTTGCGGCATGAGAATTCACCCCTCCACTTT.

The table lists this clonotype with a count of one. The final CDR3 position lacks the conserved phenylalanine or tryptophan, pointing to a likely read error. This chain connects TRBV29-1 to TRBJ1-3; no clear D. Germline V lookup: CDR1 SQVTM, CDR2 ANQGSEA. The CDR3 is 13 amino acids. The V end was cut by 8 bases, the J end by 0 bases, with 11 bases between. CDR3 coding DNA: TGCAGCATTCTTCCAGACTCTGGAAACACCATATATTAT. It codes for CSILPDSGNTIYY.

The V and J genes are TRBV5-1 and TRBJ2-3; D is possibly TRBD2 (5 bases). The CDR3 runs to 17 residues. V was clipped by 0 bases and J by 3 bases, with 17 bases between them. Germline V gene sequence: CDR1 SGHRS, CDR2 YFSETQ. The DNA for the CDR3 is TGCGCCAGCAGCTTGGGATTGGGCGCGAGAGGGACAGATACGCAGTATTTT. This gives the protein CASSLGLGARGTDTQYF. The full variable domain, rest sourced from reference TRBV5-1 and TRBJ2-3, is KAGVTQTPRYLIKTRGQQVTLSCSPISGHRSVSWYQQTPGQGLQFLFEYFSETQRNKGNFPGRFSGRQFSNSRSEMNVSTLELGDSALYLCASSLGLGARGTDTQYFGPGTRLTVL.

The chain uses TRBV6-2 or TRBV6-3 and TRBJ2-1; D may be TRBD1 or TRBD2 (6 bases each). Germline values: CDR1 MNHEY, CDR2 SVGEGT. The CDR3 spans 14 residues. Deletions cut 6 bases from V and 8 bases from J, with 17 bases between. The CDR3 reads CASRDPGGKDEQFF. The DNA for the CDR3 is TGTGCCAGCAGGGATCCCGGGGGCAAGGATGAGCAGTTCTTC.

This clonotype showed up many times. This chain connects TRBV20-1 to TRBJ2-2; D is perhaps TRBD1 (6 bases). The CDR3 is made up of 14 amino acids. Germline values: CDR1 DFQATT, CDR2 SNEGSKA (reference sequence). V was clipped by 5 bases and J by 5 bases, with 15 bases between them. CDR3 coding DNA: TGCAGTGCTGAGAAGGGGACATTGACCGGGGAGCTGTTTTTT. Encoded protein: CSAEKGTLTGELFF.

As for this clonotype: Germline is not matched at one junction end, which may reflect a read error. The V gene is TRBV20-1, the J gene TRBJ2-3; TRBD2 aligns across 7 bases. Per germline, CDR1 DFQATT and CDR2 SNEGSKA (reference sequence). CDR3 length equals 14 residues. In DNA, the CDR3 is TGCAGTGCTGGAGAACTAGCGAGGACAGATACGCAGTATTTT. This translates into CSAGELARTDTQYF.

Regarding this clonotype: A read error may account for a junction end that differs from germline. The chain recombines TRBV4-3 with TRBJ2-4; D assignment may be TRBD1 or TRBD2 (5 bases each). There are 19 residues in the CDR3. Looked up from germline, CDR1 is LGHNA and CDR2 is YSLEER. The CDR3 reads CVSSQDQRGQTSAKNIQYF. The CDR3 coding sequence is TGCGTCAGCAGTCAAGATCAGAGGGGCCAAACCTCAGCCAAAAACATTCAGTACTTC.

This chain connects TRBV28 to TRBJ1-5, with D possibly being TRBD1 (5 bases). The V gene lost 6 bases and the J gene lost 4 bases, with 16 bases spanning the gap. From germline, CDR1 is MDHEN and CDR2 SYDVKM. The CDR3 runs 15 residues. The CDR3 loop is CASSPMKGNNQPQHF. The DNA for the CDR3 is TGTGCCAGCAGCCCCATGAAGGGGAATAATCAGCCCCAGCATTTT.